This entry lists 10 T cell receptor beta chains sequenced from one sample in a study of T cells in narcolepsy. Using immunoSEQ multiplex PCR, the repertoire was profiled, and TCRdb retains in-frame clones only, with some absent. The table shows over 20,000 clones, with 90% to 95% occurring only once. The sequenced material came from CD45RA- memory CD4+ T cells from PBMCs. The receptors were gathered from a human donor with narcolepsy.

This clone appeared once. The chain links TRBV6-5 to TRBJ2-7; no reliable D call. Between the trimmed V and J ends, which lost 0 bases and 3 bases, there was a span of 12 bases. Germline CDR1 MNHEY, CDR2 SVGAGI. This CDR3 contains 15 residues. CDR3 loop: CASSYSYGSYYEQYF. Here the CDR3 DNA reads TGTGCCAGCAGTTACTCTTACGGGTCCTACTACGAGCAGTACTTC.

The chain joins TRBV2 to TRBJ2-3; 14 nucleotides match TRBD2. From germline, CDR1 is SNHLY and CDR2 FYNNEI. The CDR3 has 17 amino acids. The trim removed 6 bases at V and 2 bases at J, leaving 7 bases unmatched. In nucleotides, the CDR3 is TGTGCCAGCAGGGCGACTAGCGGGAGGGCCTTCACAGATACGCAGTATTTT. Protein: CASRATSGRAFTDTQYF.

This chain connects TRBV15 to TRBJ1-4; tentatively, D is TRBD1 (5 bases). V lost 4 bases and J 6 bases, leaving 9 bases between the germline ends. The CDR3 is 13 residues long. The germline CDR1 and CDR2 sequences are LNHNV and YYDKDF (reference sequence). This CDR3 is CATSKGMDEKLFF. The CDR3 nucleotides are TGTGCCACCAGCAAGGGGATGGATGAAAAACTGTTTTTT.

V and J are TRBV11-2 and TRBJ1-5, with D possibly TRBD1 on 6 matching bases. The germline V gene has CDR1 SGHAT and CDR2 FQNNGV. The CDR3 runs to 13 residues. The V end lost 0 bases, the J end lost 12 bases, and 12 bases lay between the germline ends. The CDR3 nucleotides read TGTGCCAGCAGCTTAGACCCGGGGGCGCGCCAGCATTTT. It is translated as CASSLDPGARQHF.

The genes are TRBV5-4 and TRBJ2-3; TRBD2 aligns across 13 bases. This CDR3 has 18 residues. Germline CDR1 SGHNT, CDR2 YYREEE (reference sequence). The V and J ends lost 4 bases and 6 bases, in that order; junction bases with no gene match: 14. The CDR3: CASSRGLAGAGFLDTQYF. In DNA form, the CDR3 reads TGTGCCAGCAGCCGTGGACTAGCGGGAGCCGGATTTTTGGATACGCAGTATTTT.

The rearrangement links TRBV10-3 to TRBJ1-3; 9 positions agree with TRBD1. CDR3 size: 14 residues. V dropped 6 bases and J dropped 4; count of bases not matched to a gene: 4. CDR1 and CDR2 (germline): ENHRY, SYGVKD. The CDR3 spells CAIRGQGSGNTIYF. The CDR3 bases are TGTGCCATCAGAGGACAGGGGTCCGGAAACACCATATATTTT.

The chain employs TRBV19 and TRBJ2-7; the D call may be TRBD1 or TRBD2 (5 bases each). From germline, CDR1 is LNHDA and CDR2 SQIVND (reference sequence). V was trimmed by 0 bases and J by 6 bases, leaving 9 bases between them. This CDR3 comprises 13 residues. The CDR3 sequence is CASSIDSGTEQYF. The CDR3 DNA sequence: TGTGCCAGTAGTATAGACTCAGGGACCGAGCAGTACTTC.

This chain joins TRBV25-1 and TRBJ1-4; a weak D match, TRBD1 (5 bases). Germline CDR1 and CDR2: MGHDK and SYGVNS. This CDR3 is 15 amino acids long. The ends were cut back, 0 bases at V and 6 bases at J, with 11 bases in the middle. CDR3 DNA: TGTGCCAGCAGTGAATATACCGGGGCGGATGAAAAACTGTTTTTT. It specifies CASSEYTGADEKLFF. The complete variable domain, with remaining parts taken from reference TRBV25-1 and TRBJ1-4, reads EADIYQTPRYLVIGTGKKITLECSQTMGHDKMYWYQQDPGMELHLIHYSYGVNSTEKGDLSSESTVSRIRTEHFPLTLESARPSHTSQYLCASSEYTGADEKLFFGSGTQLSVL.

The CDR3 DNA reads as TGTGCCAGCAGTGAAGGGACAGGTTATAACTATGGCTACACCTTC. Translation gives CASSEGTGYNYGYTF. The V gene is TRBV2, the J gene TRBJ1-2, with 7 bases aligning to TRBD1. This CDR3 comprises 15 residues. V shed 1 base, J shed 1 base, and the junction held 3 bases outside the gene matches. From germline, CDR1 is SNHLY and CDR2 FYNNEI. The full variable domain, with the rest looked up from reference TRBV2 and TRBJ1-2, is EPEVTQTPSHQVTQMGQEVILRCVPISNHLYFYWYRQILGQKVEFLVSFYNNEISEKSEIFDDQFSVERPDGSNFTLKIRSTKLEDSAMYFCASSEGTGYNYGYTFGSGTRLTVV.

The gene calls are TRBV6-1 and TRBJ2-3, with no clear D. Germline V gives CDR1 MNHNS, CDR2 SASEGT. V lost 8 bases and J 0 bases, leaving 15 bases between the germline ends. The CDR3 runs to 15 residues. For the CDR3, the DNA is TGTGCCAGCGGGGTCTGGGCGGCTAGCACAGATACGCAGTATTTT. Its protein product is CASGVWAASTDTQYF.